Below are 32 T cell receptor beta chains sequenced from a single sample in a study of blood T cells in healthy people across ages. Using a J-beta primer mix together with a sample-barcoded 5' primer, a second PCR was run for about 7 to 12 cycles. MiXCR, run by TCRdb on the 5' RACE reads, gives a single entry per CDR3 protein. This table holds about 1.5 million distinct CDR3 sequences, less than 45% found once. The sequenced sample consisted of blood. The receptors were gathered from a woman aged 18-29 years in good health.

This clonotype turned up a few times. The chain has TRBV4-3 and TRBJ2-3, with D perhaps TRBD1 (8 bases). There are 15 residues in the CDR3. Germline loops: CDR1 LGHNA, CDR2 YSLEER. V lost 3 bases, J lost 4 bases, and 14 bases lay in between. Here the CDR3 reads CASSHYRGGSDTQYF. The CDR3 bases are TGCGCCAGCAGCCACTACAGGGGGGGTTCAGATACGCAGTATTTT.

This chain connects TRBV20-1 to TRBJ2-2; 9 positions agree with TRBD1. The trim removed 8 bases at V and 7 bases at J, leaving 11 bases unmatched. The CDR3 sequence is 14 residues long. Germline loops: CDR1 DFQATT, CDR2 SNEGSKA (reference sequence). CDR3: CSLRDRDVGGELFF. The CDR3 DNA is TGCAGTTTAAGGGACAGGGACGTTGGCGGGGAGCTGTTTTTT.

The chain uses TRBV20-1 and TRBJ2-3, with D hard to call. The ends were cut back, 1 base at V and 5 bases at J, with 7 bases in the middle. The CDR3 is 12 residues long. CDR1 and CDR2 (germline): DFQATT, SNEGSKA (reference sequence). CDR3 protein: CSARAQQDTQYF. The CDR3 coding sequence is TGCAGTGCTAGAGCACAGCAAGATACGCAGTATTTT.

This clonotype was seen more than once but under ten times. The chain is built from TRBV20-1 and TRBJ1-2, with a weak D call TRBD1 (5 bases). Germline CDR1 is DFQATT and CDR2 is SNEGSKA (reference sequence). The CDR3 sequence is 13 residues long. V dropped 5 bases and J dropped 0 bases, with 10 bases sitting between them. CDR3 amino acids: CSAVGGANYGYTF. The CDR3 nucleotides read TGCAGTGCTGTTGGGGGAGCTAACTATGGCTACACCTTC.

This clonotype has at least ten counts. This chain uses TRBV7-2 with TRBJ1-2; D is possibly TRBD1 (6 bases). The V end lost 5 bases, the J end lost 2 bases, and 9 bases lay between the germline ends. The germline gives CDR1 SGHTA, CDR2 FQGNSA. CDR3 length: 13 residues. CDR3 protein: CASSRDINYGYTF. The CDR3 DNA reads TGTGCCAGCAGCCGGGACATCAACTATGGCTACACCTTC. The entire variable domain, with the rest obtained from reference TRBV7-2 and TRBJ1-2, is as follows: GAGVSQSPSNKVTEKGKDVELRCDPISGHTALYWYRQSLGQGLEFLIYFQGNSAPDKSGLPSDRFSAERTGGSVSTLTIQRTQQEDSAVYLCASSRDINYGYTFGSGTRLTVV.

CDR3 amino acids: CSAQGGNTEAFF. The CDR3 nucleotides are TGCAGTGCTCAGGGGGGGAACACTGAAGCTTTCTTT. The chain links TRBV20-1 to TRBJ1-1; TRBD1 matches 7 bases. The CDR3 contains 12 residues. With 5 bases clipped from V and 1 base from J, the junction kept 1 base outside the gene matches. The germline CDR1 and CDR2 sequences are DFQATT and SNEGSKA (reference sequence).

The chain couples TRBV27 to TRBJ2-5; D may be TRBD1 or TRBD2 (6 bases each). The CDR3 runs 15 residues. Germline V gives CDR1 MNHEY, CDR2 SMNVEV (reference sequence). V gave up 1 base and J gave up 7 bases, with 16 bases separating them. The CDR3 sequence is CASSLLGGAPGTQYF. The DNA for the CDR3 is TGTGCCAGCAGTTTATTGGGGGGCGCCCCCGGGACCCAGTACTTC.

The rearrangement links TRBV7-2 to TRBJ2-4; 7 bases align to TRBD2. The assigned J gene may be wrong: the sequence end matches TRBJ2-7 better. This CDR3 comprises 15 residues. CDR1 is SGHTA, CDR2 FQGNSA, per germline. The CDR3 spells CASSLGGTWGYEQYF. CDR3 sequence (DNA): TGTGCCAGCAGCTTGGGAGGGACCTGGGGTTACGAGCAGTACTTC.

The rearrangement uses TRBV14 and TRBJ2-2, with a tentative D call TRBD1 (5 bases). The CDR3 covers 14 residues. Between the trimmed V and J ends, which lost 6 bases and 5 bases, there was a span of 13 bases. CDR1 and CDR2 (germline): SGHDN, FVKESK. The CDR3 sequence is CASRRRGGTGELFF. CDR3 in DNA: TGTGCCAGCAGACGAAGGGGTGGGACCGGGGAGCTGTTTTTT.

This clonotype came up many times. The chain employs TRBV7-2 and TRBJ2-5; perhaps D is TRBD1 or TRBD2 (6 bases each). Germline-derived CDR1 and CDR2 are SGHTA and FQGNSA. V was trimmed by 0 bases and J by 1 base, leaving 9 bases between them. There are 15 residues in the CDR3. CDR3 nucleotides: TGTGCCAGCAGCTTAGCCCGGGGGCTCCAAGAGACCCAGTACTTC. Translating it yields CASSLARGLQETQYF.

The V call is TRBV10-3, the J call TRBJ1-2; 7 positions match TRBD1. Looked up from germline, CDR1 is ENHRY and CDR2 is SYGVKD. Trimming removed 4 bases from V and 6 bases from J; junction bases left unmatched: 5. This CDR3 spans 13 amino acids. The CDR3 DNA is TGTGCCATCAGTGGACAGGGACGGCATGGCTACACCTTC. Translation gives CAISGQGRHGYTF.

Ten or more counts support this clonotype. A read error may produce the germline difference seen at one junction end. The chain combines TRBV2 with TRBJ1-6, with 7 bases fitting TRBD1. Germline CDR1 and CDR2: SNHLY and FYNNEI. The length of the CDR3 is 15 residues. CDR3 bases: TGTGCCAGCAGAGAAGACAGGGTGTGGAATTCACCCCTCCACTTT. It translates to CASREDRVWNSPLHF. The variable domain in full, with the rest retrieved from reference TRBV2 and TRBJ1-6, is EPEVTQTPSHQVTQMGQEVILRCVPISNHLYFYWYRQILGQKVEFLVSFYNNEISEKSEIFDDQFSVERPDGSNFTLKIRSTKLEDSAMYFCASREDRVWNSPLHFGNGTRLTVT.

Only a few counts were recorded for this clonotype. The rearrangement joins TRBV5-6 to TRBJ1-1; a weak D match, TRBD1 (5 bases). Germline CDR1 and CDR2: SGHDT and YYEEEE. This CDR3 has 13 residues. Trimming pared 4 bases from V and 9 bases from J, leaving 16 bases between. The CDR3 DNA reads as TGTGCCAGCAGCGAGACAGAATACAGGAAAGCTTTCTTT. Translation: CASSETEYRKAFF.

This clonotype showed up just a few times. V and J are TRBV5-1 and TRBJ1-1; D might be TRBD1 (6 bases). This CDR3 is 15 amino acids long. Germline V gene data show CDR1 as SGHRS and CDR2 as YFSETQ. V shed 3 bases and J shed 1 base, with 13 bases lying between them. The CDR3 DNA reads as TGCGCCAGCAGCTGGGGGGACATGAAGAACACTGAAGCTTTCTTT. Translating gives CASSWGDMKNTEAFF.

V and J are TRBV3-1 and TRBJ2-7, with D hard to call. Trimming took off 5 bases at V and 0 bases at J, with 11 bases between the two ends. There are 14 residues in the CDR3. In germline, CDR1 is LGHDT, CDR2 YNNKEL (reference sequence). In DNA, the CDR3 is TGTGCCAGCAGCGGAAGCGTATCCTCCTACGAGCAGTACTTC. Translated: CASSGSVSSYEQYF.

CDR3 coding DNA: TGTGCCAGCAGCGTAGCCACAGGGACATATGGTGGCTACACCTTC. Its protein product is CASSVATGTYGGYTF. V usage is TRBV9 and J usage is TRBJ1-2; possible D gene TRBD1, 6 bases. The CDR3 is made up of 15 amino acids. V lost 0 bases and J lost 7, with 16 bases in between. Germline CDR1 is SGDLS and CDR2 is YYNGEE.

This chain links TRBV9 with TRBJ2-1; TRBD2 agrees at 7 bases. The J call may be faulty, since TRBJ2-7 better matches the DNA end. CDR3 length: 16 amino acids. Germline V gene data show CDR1 as SGDLS and CDR2 as YYNGEE. The CDR3 DNA sequence: TGTGCCAGCAGCGTAGGCCCAGCGGGATACTACAATGAGCAGTACTTC. It yields the protein CASSVGPAGYYNEQYF.

In this sample, this clonotype turned up a few times. The chain is built from TRBV7-8 and TRBJ2-1, with 7 bases matching TRBD2. V shed 4 bases, J shed 7 bases, and the junction held 7 bases outside the gene matches. In germline, CDR1 is SGHVS, CDR2 FQNEAQ. CDR3 size: 14 residues. CDR3 nucleotides: TGTGCCAGCAGCTCCGGGGGGTTCCTGAATGAGCAGTTCTTC. Protein sequence: CASSSGGFLNEQFF.

This clonotype was picked up a small number of times. The V gene is TRBV4-1, the J gene TRBJ1-2; D call uncertain. Trimming removed 0 bases at V and 6 bases at J, with 11 bases between. Germline V gene data show CDR1 as MGHRA and CDR2 as YSYEKL. CDR3 length: 14 residues. CDR3 in amino acids: CASSQDQTVHGYTF. CDR3 DNA sequence: TGCGCCAGCAGCCAAGATCAAACCGTCCATGGCTACACCTTC.

The chain recombines TRBV20-1 with TRBJ2-7, with TRBD2 matching 11 bases. The CDR3 consists of 14 residues. The germline V gene encodes CDR1 DFQATT and CDR2 SNEGSKA (reference sequence). V shed 3 bases, J shed 7 bases, and the junction held 8 bases outside the gene matches. The CDR3 reads CSASLLAGGGEQYF. CDR3 DNA sequence: TGCAGTGCTAGTCTCCTAGCGGGGGGAGGAGAGCAGTACTTC.

This rearrangement joins TRBV3-1 to TRBJ2-1; the D gene could be TRBD1 or TRBD2 (6 bases each). Per the germline V gene, CDR1 is LGHDT and CDR2 is YNNKEL (reference sequence). The V end was cut by 0 bases, the J end by 10 bases, with 13 bases between. This CDR3 contains 14 residues. CDR3 amino acids: CASSQDGGTREQFF. CDR3 DNA: TGTGCCAGCAGCCAAGATGGCGGGACAAGAGAGCAGTTCTTC.

This clonotype came up a few times. The chain uses TRBV13 and TRBJ1-2, with D uncertain. V shed 5 bases and J shed 4 bases, with 11 bases lying between them. The CDR3 runs to 13 residues. CDR1 and CDR2 (germline): PRHDT, FYEKMQ (reference sequence). The CDR3 reads CASSVLPAYGYTF. CDR3 DNA: TGTGCCAGCAGCGTACTACCCGCCTATGGCTACACCTTC.

This clonotype was seen a few times. V gene TRBV20-1 combines with J gene TRBJ2-2, with 7 bases fitting TRBD1. With 1 base clipped from V and 5 bases from J, the junction kept 7 bases outside the gene matches. This CDR3 has 15 residues. From germline, CDR1 is DFQATT and CDR2 SNEGSKA (reference sequence). The CDR3 DNA reads as TGCAGTGCTAGAGGAAACAGGGGTTTGACCGGGGAGCTGTTTTTT. This translates into CSARGNRGLTGELFF.

This clonotype turned up a few times. The chain employs TRBV9 and TRBJ2-7; D is unclear. Germline V gene sequence: CDR1 SGDLS, CDR2 YYNGEE. Trimming removed 1 base from V and 3 bases from J, with 11 bases in between. The CDR3 is 14 amino acids. CDR3 nucleotides: TGTGCCAGCAGCGTAAGGGTATCGGGCTACGAGCAGTACTTC. Amino acids: CASSVRVSGYEQYF. Full variable domain (outside the CDR3, taken from reference TRBV9 and TRBJ2-7): DSGVTQTPKHLITATGQRVTLRCSPRSGDLSVYWYQQSLDQGLQFLIQYYNGEERAKGNILERFSAQQFPDLHSELNLSSLELGDSALYFCASSVRVSGYEQYFGPGTRLTVT.

The CDR3 loop is CASSPRQAAEKLFF. DNA of the CDR3: TGTGCCAGCAGCCCGCGACAGGCGGCTGAAAAACTGTTTTTT. The V call is TRBV7-9, the J call TRBJ1-4; D is possibly TRBD1 (6 bases). Per the germline V gene, CDR1 is SEHNR and CDR2 is FQNEAQ (reference sequence). Trimming took 5 bases from V and 7 from J, leaving 14 bases between them. The length of the CDR3 is 14 residues.

This clonotype has ten or more counts. The chain links TRBV12-3 or TRBV12-4 to TRBJ2-1; 10 bases agree with TRBD2. The trim removed 5 bases at V and 4 bases at J, leaving 5 bases unmatched. The CDR3 sequence is 15 residues long. The CDR3 sequence is CASSPGLAAYNEQFF. The CDR3 nucleotides are TGTGCCAGCAGTCCAGGACTAGCGGCTTACAATGAGCAGTTCTTC.

The chain has TRBV12-5 and TRBJ2-7, with D unclear. Germline CDR1 reads LGHNT; CDR2 reads FRNRAP. The CDR3 is 12 amino acids. Trimming pared 5 bases from V and 4 bases from J, leaving 9 bases between. CDR3 coding DNA: TGTGCTAGTGGTCCCTCGAAATACGAGCAGTACTTC. The encoded protein is CASGPSKYEQYF.

In this sample, this clonotype turned up a few times. The chain joins TRBV10-3 to TRBJ2-1; TRBD1 aligns across 7 bases. Germline values: CDR1 ENHRY, CDR2 SYGVKD. The trim removed 3 bases at V and 1 base at J, leaving 12 bases unmatched. The CDR3 has 18 amino acids. CDR3 in amino acids: CAISEPFYGTASYNEQFF. The DNA of the CDR3 is TGTGCCATCAGTGAACCGTTCTATGGGACAGCATCCTACAATGAGCAGTTCTTC.

The V gene is TRBV6-2 or TRBV6-3, the J gene TRBJ2-1; D not resolved. Trimming shortened V by 10 bases and J by 6 bases, and 19 bases separated the two germline ends. CDR3 size: 14 residues. CDR1 is MNHEY and CDR2 is SVGEGT in the germline V gene. The CDR3 loop is CATYSYSISNEQFF. The CDR3 DNA reads as TGTGCCACCTATTCCTACTCGATCTCCAATGAGCAGTTCTTC.

This clonotype was seen only a few times. V is TRBV18 and J is TRBJ2-7; maybe TRBD2 (6 bases). V was shortened by 3 bases and J by 6 bases, with 12 bases between the two germline ends. This CDR3 contains 13 residues. Looked up from germline, CDR1 is KGHSH and CDR2 is LQKENI. The CDR3 is CASSPLGRGEQYF. Here the CDR3 DNA reads TGTGCCAGCTCACCTCTCGGGCGGGGCGAGCAGTACTTC.

The rearrangement uses TRBV7-2 and TRBJ2-3; D is tentatively TRBD1 or TRBD2 (5 bases each). The germline V gene has CDR1 SGHTA and CDR2 FQGNSA. CDR3 length: 14 amino acids. Trimming shortened V by 1 base and J by 5 bases, and 10 bases separated the two germline ends. This CDR3 is CASSLGRGEDTQYF. The CDR3 coding sequence is TGTGCCAGCAGCTTAGGGAGAGGGGAAGATACGCAGTATTTT.

The chain employs TRBV29-1 and TRBJ2-1, with 7 bases lining up with TRBD1. The germline CDR1 and CDR2 sequences are SQVTM and ANQGSEA. The V segment lost 4 bases and the J segment 2 bases; nucleotides outside the gene matches: 8. The CDR3 covers 15 residues. The CDR3 DNA follows: TGCAGCGTTGTTAATGGACAGGCAACCTACAATGAGCAGTTCTTC. This gives the protein CSVVNGQATYNEQFF.